Presented here are 19 T cell receptor beta chains from one specimen sequenced in a study of blood T cell repertoires in COVID-19. TCRdb's copy holds only in-frame clones and misses some; the assay was immunoSEQ multiplex PCR. This repertoire shows 140,000 to 150,000 clones, roughly 88% found once; its top ten account for under 12%. Sequencing was done on a sample of peripheral blood. The receptor source for this set is a man between 60 and 70 years old with active or convalescent COVID-19.

The table lists this clone with a few counts. The chain recombines TRBV19 with TRBJ2-5; 7 nucleotides line up with TRBD1. With 3 bases clipped from V and 6 bases from J, the junction kept 4 bases outside the gene matches. The CDR3 sequence is 13 residues long. Germline V gives CDR1 LNHDA, CDR2 SQIVND (reference sequence). The chain's CDR3 is CASSIPGQKTQYF. As DNA, the CDR3 is TGTGCCAGTAGTATCCCGGGACAGAAGACCCAGTACTTC.

The rearrangement uses TRBV28 and TRBJ1-4, with 9 nucleotides matching TRBD1. Germline V gene sequence: CDR1 MDHEN, CDR2 SYDVKM. The junction had 8 bases not matched to a gene; V was cut back by 4 bases and J by 2 bases. The CDR3 is 17 amino acids. For the CDR3, the DNA is TGTGCCAGCAGTTCGACAAACAGGGGGCTCACTAATGAAAAACTGTTTTTT. Protein: CASSSTNRGLTNEKLFF.

The rearrangement uses TRBV29-1 and TRBJ1-2; 12 nucleotides align to TRBD1. This CDR3 spans 14 amino acids. With 7 bases clipped from V and 4 bases from J, the junction kept 7 bases outside the gene matches. CDR1 is SQVTM, CDR2 ANQGSEA, per germline. In nucleotides, the CDR3 is TGCAGCGCTGCGGGGACAGGGGGCGGCTATGGCTACACCTTC. It specifies CSAAGTGGGYGYTF.

The chain uses TRBV28 and TRBJ1-4; possible D gene TRBD1, 6 bases. The CDR3 covers 15 residues. Germline values: CDR1 MDHEN, CDR2 SYDVKM. V was cut by 5 bases and J by 7 bases, with 17 bases left in between. CDR3 amino acids: CASSVLAGGGEKLFF. Here the CDR3 DNA reads TGTGCCAGCAGTGTGCTCGCGGGGGGCGGTGAAAAACTGTTTTTT.

The rearrangement joins TRBV29-1 to TRBJ2-1, with a tentative D call TRBD1 (5 bases). Germline V gene data show CDR1 as SQVTM and CDR2 as ANQGSEA. V lost 4 bases, J lost 10 bases, and 14 bases lay in between. The CDR3 contains 12 residues. Written as DNA, the CDR3 is TGCAGCGTTGCCACGGCAGGGCGCGAGCAGTTCTTC. Translation gives CSVATAGREQFF.

The chain recombines TRBV7-2 with TRBJ2-7; D might be TRBD1 (5 bases). V was shortened by 1 base and J by 3 bases, with 10 bases between the two germline ends. Germline CDR1 and CDR2: SGHTA and FQGNSA. The CDR3 runs to 14 residues. CDR3 nucleotides: TGTGCCAGCAGCTTAGTGGCGCAGGGCTACGAGCAGTACTTC. It translates to CASSLVAQGYEQYF.

Details on this clone: At one of its ends the junction is not consistent with the germline gene, which may arise from a read error. The chain uses TRBV7-7 and TRBJ2-7, with D possibly TRBD1 on 6 matching bases. CDR3 size: 15 residues. Germline CDR1 is SSHAT and CDR2 is FNYEAQ (reference sequence). CDR3 in DNA: TGTGCTAGCAGCCCCATCACAGGGTTGGGTAACGAGCAGTACTTC. Its translation: CASSPITGLGNEQYF.

This clone was detected once. The rearrangement links TRBV7-2 to TRBJ2-7, with TRBD1 matching 7 bases. CDR3 length: 14 amino acids. Germline CDR1 and CDR2: SGHTA and FQGNSA. The V and J ends lost 8 bases and 0 bases, in that order; junction bases with no gene match: 7. The chain's CDR3 is CASGAGTDSYEQYF. CDR3 DNA: TGTGCCAGCGGCGCCGGGACAGACTCCTACGAGCAGTACTTC.

The V call is TRBV11-1, the J call TRBJ2-1, with unresolved D. This CDR3 region has 12 residues. Trimming shortened V by 6 bases and J by 4 bases, and 7 bases separated the two germline ends. Germline V CDR1 and CDR2: SGHAT, FQDESV (reference sequence). CDR3 protein: CASRLEYNEQFF. DNA of the CDR3: TGTGCCAGCAGACTGGAGTACAATGAGCAGTTCTTC.

The CDR3 region is CASSETVDNSPLHF. CDR3 nucleotides: TGTGCCAGCAGTGAAACAGTCGATAATTCACCCCTCCACTTT. The chain carries TRBV2 and TRBJ1-6, with no clear D. This CDR3 has 14 amino acids. The germline V gene encodes CDR1 SNHLY and CDR2 FYNNEI. V was trimmed by 2 bases and J by 5 bases, leaving 7 bases between them.

The chain carries TRBV7-2 and TRBJ1-6, with TRBD1 identical over 7 bases. The CDR3 has 14 residues. Germline assignment: CDR1 SGHTA and CDR2 FQGNSA. Trimming removed 6 bases from V and 8 bases from J; junction bases left unmatched: 7. The CDR3 DNA reads TGTGCCAGCAGGGTGGGGGACAGCCATTCACCCCTCCACTTT. Encoded protein: CASRVGDSHSPLHF.

Concerning this clone itself: Additional DNA sequences in this sample encode the identical CDR3. The V call is TRBV7-2, the J call TRBJ2-7, with D possibly TRBD2 on 6 matching bases. Germline V gene lookup returns CDR1 SGHTA and CDR2 FQGNSA. The V and J ends lost 3 bases and 3 bases respectively, with 15 bases between them. The CDR3 extends over 15 amino acids. In DNA, the CDR3 is TGTGCCAGCAGCTTGGCCGGGACTGGTGACTACGAGCAGTACTTC. It translates to CASSLAGTGDYEQYF. Using reference TRBV7-2 and TRBJ2-7 for the parts outside the CDR3, the full variable domain is GAGVSQSPSNKVTEKGKDVELRCDPISGHTALYWYRQSLGQGLEFLIYFQGNSAPDKSGLPSDRFSAERTGGSVSTLTIQRTQQEDSAVYLCASSLAGTGDYEQYFGPGTRLTVT.

The chain employs TRBV6-4 and TRBJ2-1, with a tentative D call TRBD2 (6 bases). This CDR3 is built from 15 residues. Trimming took off 5 bases at V and 0 bases at J, with 11 bases between the two ends. Germline CDR1 MRHNA, CDR2 SNTAGT. Here the CDR3 reads CASSPRTNSYNEQFF. The CDR3 region has the DNA TGTGCCAGCAGTCCTCGGACTAACTCCTACAATGAGCAGTTCTTC.

The chain carries TRBV24-1 and TRBJ2-5; possibly TRBD2 for D (6 bases). The length of the CDR3 is 16 residues. Germline V gene lookup returns CDR1 KGHDR and CDR2 SFDVKD. V was cut by 6 bases and J by 3 bases, with 19 bases left in between. This CDR3 reads CATSRGLLGGKETQYF. In DNA form, the CDR3 reads TGTGCCACCAGTAGGGGTCTATTGGGGGGAAAAGAGACCCAGTACTTC.

The genes are TRBV5-1 and TRBJ2-4; D is perhaps TRBD2 (5 bases). The V and J ends lost 2 bases and 0 bases respectively, with 18 bases between them. The CDR3 totals 18 residues. Germline loops: CDR1 SGHRS, CDR2 YFSETQ. The CDR3 DNA reads as TGCGCCAGCAGCTTCGGGATTGAGGAGCCTTTAGCCAAAAACATTCAGTACTTC. This translates into CASSFGIEEPLAKNIQYF.

This clone was picked up one time. This sequence joins TRBV24-1 and TRBJ2-1; TRBD1 matches at 9 bases. This CDR3 region has 16 residues. Per germline, CDR1 KGHDR and CDR2 SFDVKD. Trimming removed 4 bases from V and 8 bases from J; junction bases left unmatched: 11. This chain's CDR3 is CATSDPRQGGRYEQFF. CDR3 DNA: TGTGCCACCAGTGACCCGCGACAGGGGGGCAGGTATGAGCAGTTCTTC.

V usage is TRBV7-9 and J usage is TRBJ2-7; D remains ambiguous. V lost 5 bases, J lost 3 bases, and 14 bases lay in between. This CDR3 region has 14 residues. The germline V gene encodes CDR1 SEHNR and CDR2 FQNEAQ (reference sequence). This CDR3 reads CASSVYDNSYEQYF. Written as DNA, the CDR3 is TGTGCCAGCAGCGTCTATGATAACAGCTACGAGCAGTACTTC. The whole variable domain, filled in from reference TRBV7-9 and TRBJ2-7, reads DTGVSQNPRHKITKRGQNVTFRCDPISEHNRLYWYRQTLGQGPEFLTYFQNEAQLEKSRLLSDRFSAERPKGSFSTLEIQRTEQGDSAMYLCASSVYDNSYEQYFGPGTRLTVT.

This chain joins TRBV19 and TRBJ2-3; maybe TRBD2 (5 bases). Germline values: CDR1 LNHDA, CDR2 SQIVND (reference sequence). The CDR3 extends over 16 amino acids. The germline V and J ends were trimmed by 6 bases and 0 bases, with 16 bases remaining between them. CDR3 amino acids: CASRPRGYTSTDTQYF. The CDR3 nucleotides read TGTGCCAGTAGGCCACGGGGTTACACTAGCACAGATACGCAGTATTTT.

The CDR3 here is CASSSNSGNTIYF. The CDR3 DNA sequence: TGTGCCAGCAGCTCAAACTCTGGAAACACCATATATTTT. V and J are TRBV7-2 and TRBJ1-3, with D unclear. With 4 bases removed from V and 0 bases from J, the gap between germline ends came to 4 bases. This CDR3 spans 13 amino acids. The germline CDR1 and CDR2 sequences are SGHTA and FQGNSA.